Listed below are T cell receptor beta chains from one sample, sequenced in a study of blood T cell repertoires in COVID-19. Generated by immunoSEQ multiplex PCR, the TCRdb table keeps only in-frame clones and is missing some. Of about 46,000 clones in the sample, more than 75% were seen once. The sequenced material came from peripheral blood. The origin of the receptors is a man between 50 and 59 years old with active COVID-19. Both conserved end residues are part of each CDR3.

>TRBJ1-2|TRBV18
CASSLDRENYGYTF
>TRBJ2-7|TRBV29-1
CSVATGAYEQYF
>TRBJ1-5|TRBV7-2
CASSSGGPYSNQPQHF
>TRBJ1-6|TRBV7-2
CASSWGQGGNSPLHF
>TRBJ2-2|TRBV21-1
CASSKRPSGDTGELFF
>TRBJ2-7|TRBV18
CASSTPSREQYF
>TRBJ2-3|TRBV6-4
CASSDDRLAGEWSDTQYF
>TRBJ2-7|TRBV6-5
CASSYSGQLSYEQYF
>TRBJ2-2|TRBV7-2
CASSLRQGRDTGELFF
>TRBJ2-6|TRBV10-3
CAIAGSGANVLTF
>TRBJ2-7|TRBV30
CAYDRGYEQYF
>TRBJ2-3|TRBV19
CASGDSRTDTQYF
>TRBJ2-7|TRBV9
CASSERWTSGSYEQYF
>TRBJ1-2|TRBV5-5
CASSLGSSRDRDFSYTF
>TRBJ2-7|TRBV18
CASSGTYEQYF
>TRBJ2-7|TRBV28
CASRDSYEQYF
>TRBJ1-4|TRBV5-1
CASSLGSGANEKLFF
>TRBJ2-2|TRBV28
CASGSLSGSPGELFF
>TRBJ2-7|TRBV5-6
CASSLKRQGRHEQYF
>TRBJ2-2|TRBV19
CASSIGEVTGGELFF
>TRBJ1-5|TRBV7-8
CASSLPGTGGAQPQHF
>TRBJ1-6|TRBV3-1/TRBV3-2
CASSPNRGAYNSPLHF
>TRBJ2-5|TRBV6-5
CASSYFIQETQYF
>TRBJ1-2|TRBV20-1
CSASAEGPNYGYTF
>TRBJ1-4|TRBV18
CASSRQGTNEKLFF
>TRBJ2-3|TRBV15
CATSRGGSDTQYF
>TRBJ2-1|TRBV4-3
CASSQGVLVHEQFF
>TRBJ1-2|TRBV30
CAWSAGTGGPGYTF
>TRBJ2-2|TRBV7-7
CASSSTGSNTGELFF
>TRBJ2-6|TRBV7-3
CASSQLPAGSSSGANVLTF
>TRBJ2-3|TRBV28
CASSLGVTGTSGTSTDTQYF
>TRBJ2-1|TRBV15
CATSRDPGGHEQFF
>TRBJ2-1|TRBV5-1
CASSPGGPYNEQFF
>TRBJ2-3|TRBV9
CASSPREGSTDTQYF
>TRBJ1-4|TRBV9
CASSAPQGAPSTNEKLFF
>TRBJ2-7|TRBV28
CASSRGEAIYYEQYF
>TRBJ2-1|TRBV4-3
CASSQEMAGGPYNEQFF
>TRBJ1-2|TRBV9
CASSPRDSANYGYTF
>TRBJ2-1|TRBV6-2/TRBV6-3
CASSYSLGRRDEQFF
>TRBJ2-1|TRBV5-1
CASSLSGRLSYNEQFF
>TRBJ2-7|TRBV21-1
CASSTVEQYF
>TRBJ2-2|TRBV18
CASSPVAFPNTGELFF
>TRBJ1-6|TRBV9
CASSPGQGDSPLHF
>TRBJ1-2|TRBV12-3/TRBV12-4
CASGQTNYGYTF
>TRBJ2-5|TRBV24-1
CATSDPGTSGAQYF
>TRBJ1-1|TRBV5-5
CASSFGAGGKTEAFF
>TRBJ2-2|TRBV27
CASSFRGSGELFF
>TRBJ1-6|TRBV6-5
CASSRQGAILPLHF
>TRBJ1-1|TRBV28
CASSLVQGDLNTEAFF
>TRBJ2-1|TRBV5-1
CASSSEAANNEQFF
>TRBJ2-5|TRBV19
CASRTTGGEETQYF
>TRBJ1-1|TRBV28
CASSLIGVRWSEAFF
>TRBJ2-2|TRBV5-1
CASSFRGGTTTGELFF
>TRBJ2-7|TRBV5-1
CASSLGDSSYEQYF
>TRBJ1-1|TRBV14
CASSGTRGSEAFF
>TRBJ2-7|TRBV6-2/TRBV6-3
CASSYGGLAGVGSAYEQYF
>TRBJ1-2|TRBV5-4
CASSTGQGAWGYTF